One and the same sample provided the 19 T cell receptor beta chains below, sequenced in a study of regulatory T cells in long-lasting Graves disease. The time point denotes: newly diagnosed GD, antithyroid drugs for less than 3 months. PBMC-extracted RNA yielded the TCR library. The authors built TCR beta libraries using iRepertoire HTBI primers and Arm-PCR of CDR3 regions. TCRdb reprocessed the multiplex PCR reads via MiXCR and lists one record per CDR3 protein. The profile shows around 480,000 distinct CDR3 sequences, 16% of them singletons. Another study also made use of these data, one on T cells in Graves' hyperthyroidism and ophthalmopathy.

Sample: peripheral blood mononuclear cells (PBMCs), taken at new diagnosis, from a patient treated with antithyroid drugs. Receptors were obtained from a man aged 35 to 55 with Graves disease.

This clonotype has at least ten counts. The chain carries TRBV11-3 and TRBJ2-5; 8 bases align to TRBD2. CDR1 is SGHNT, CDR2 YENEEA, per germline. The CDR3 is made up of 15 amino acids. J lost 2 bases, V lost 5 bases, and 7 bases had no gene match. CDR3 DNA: TGTGCCAGCAGCCCCCGCATAGCGGGACAAGAGACCCAGTACTTC. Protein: CASSPRIAGQETQYF. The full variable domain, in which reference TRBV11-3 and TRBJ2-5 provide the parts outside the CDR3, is EAGVVQSPRYKIIEKKQPVAFWCNPISGHNTLYWYLQNLGQGPELLIRYENEEAVDDSQLPKDRFSAERLKGVDSTLKIQPAELGDSAVYLCASSPRIAGQETQYFGPGTRLLVL.

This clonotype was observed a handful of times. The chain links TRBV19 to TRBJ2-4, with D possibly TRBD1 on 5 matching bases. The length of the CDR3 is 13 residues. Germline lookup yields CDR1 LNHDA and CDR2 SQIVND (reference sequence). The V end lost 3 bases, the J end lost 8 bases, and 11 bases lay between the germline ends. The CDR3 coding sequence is TGTGCCAGTAGTATGTGGGCAGGGCACATTCAGTACTTC. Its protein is CASSMWAGHIQYF.

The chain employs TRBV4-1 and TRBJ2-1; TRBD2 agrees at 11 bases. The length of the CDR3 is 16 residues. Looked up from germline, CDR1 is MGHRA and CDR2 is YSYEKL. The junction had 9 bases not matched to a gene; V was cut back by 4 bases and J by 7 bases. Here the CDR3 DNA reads TGCGCCAGCAGCCCACAATCCGGGACTAGCGGTAATGAGCAGTTCTTC. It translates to CASSPQSGTSGNEQFF.

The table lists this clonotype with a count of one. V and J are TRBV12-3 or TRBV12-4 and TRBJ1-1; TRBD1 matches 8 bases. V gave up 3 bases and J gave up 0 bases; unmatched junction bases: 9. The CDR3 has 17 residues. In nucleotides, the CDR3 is TGTGCCAGCAGTTTGGCAGGGGGCGGAGTAATGAACACTGAAGCTTTCTTT. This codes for CASSLAGGGVMNTEAFF.

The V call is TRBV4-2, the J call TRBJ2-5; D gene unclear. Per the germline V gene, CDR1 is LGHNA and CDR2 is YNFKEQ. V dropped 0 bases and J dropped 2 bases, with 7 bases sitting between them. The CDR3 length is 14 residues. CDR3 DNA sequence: TGTGCCAGCAGCCAAGACACTCAGCAAGAGACCCAGTACTTC. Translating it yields CASSQDTQQETQYF.

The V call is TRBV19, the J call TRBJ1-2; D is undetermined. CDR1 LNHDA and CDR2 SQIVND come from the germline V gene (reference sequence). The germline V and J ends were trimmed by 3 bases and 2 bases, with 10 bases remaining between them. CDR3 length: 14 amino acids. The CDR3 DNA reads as TGTGCCAGTAGTATCCAAACAGCGAACTATGGCTACACCTTC. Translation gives CASSIQTANYGYTF.

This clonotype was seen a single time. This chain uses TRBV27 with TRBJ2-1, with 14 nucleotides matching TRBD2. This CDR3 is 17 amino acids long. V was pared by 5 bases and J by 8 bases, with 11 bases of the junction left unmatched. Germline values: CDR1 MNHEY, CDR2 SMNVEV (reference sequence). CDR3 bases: TGTGCCAGCAGTGATTTGGGGACTAGCGGGAGACAGGATGAGCAGTTCTTC. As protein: CASSDLGTSGRQDEQFF.

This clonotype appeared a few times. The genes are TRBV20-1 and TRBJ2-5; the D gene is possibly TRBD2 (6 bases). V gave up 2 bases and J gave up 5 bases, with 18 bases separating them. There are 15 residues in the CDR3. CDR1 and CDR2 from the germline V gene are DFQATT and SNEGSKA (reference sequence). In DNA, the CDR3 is TGCAGTGCTAGATCCGCTAGCGATCCAAGGGAGACCCAGTACTTC. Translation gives CSARSASDPRETQYF.

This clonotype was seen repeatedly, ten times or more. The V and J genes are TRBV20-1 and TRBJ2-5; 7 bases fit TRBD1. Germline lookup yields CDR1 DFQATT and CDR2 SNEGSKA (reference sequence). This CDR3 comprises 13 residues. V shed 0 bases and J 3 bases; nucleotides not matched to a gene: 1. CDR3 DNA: TGCAGTGCTAGAGAAGACAGGGAAGAGACCCAGTACTTC. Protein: CSAREDREETQYF.

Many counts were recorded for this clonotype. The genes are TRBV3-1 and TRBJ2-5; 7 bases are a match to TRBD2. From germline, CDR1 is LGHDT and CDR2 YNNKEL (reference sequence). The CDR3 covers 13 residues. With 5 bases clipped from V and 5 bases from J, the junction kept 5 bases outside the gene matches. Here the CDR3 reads CASSTWGGETQYF. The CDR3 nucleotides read TGTGCCAGCAGCACCTGGGGAGGGGAGACCCAGTACTTC.

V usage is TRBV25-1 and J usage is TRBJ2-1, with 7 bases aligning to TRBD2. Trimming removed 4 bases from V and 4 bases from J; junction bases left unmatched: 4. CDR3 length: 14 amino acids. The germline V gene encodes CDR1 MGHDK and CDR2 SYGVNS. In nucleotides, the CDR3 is TGTGCCAGCAGTGGTAGCGGGTCATACAATGAGCAGTTCTTC. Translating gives CASSGSGSYNEQFF.

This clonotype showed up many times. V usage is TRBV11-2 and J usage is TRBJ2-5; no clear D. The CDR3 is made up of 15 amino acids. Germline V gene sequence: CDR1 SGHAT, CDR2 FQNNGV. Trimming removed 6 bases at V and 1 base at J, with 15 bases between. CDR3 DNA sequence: TGTGCCAGCAGTCCAGGCGCCGCCCCCCAAGAGACCCAGTACTTC. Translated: CASSPGAAPQETQYF.

The CDR3 nucleotides are TGCAGTGCTAGAGATCGGACTAGCGCGAGCTCCTACGAGCAGTACTTC. Amino acid sequence: CSARDRTSASSYEQYF. This chain links TRBV20-1 with TRBJ2-7; 9 nucleotides agree with TRBD2. V was pared by 0 bases and J by 0 bases, with 6 bases of the junction left unmatched. The CDR3 covers 16 residues. Per the germline V gene, CDR1 is DFQATT and CDR2 is SNEGSKA (reference sequence).

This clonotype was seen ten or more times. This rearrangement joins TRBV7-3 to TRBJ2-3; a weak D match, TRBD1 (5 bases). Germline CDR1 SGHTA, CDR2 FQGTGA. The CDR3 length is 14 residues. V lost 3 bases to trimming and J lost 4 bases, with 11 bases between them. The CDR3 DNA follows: TGTGCCAGCAGCTTGGATCAGGGATCAGATACGCAGTATTTT. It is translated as CASSLDQGSDTQYF.

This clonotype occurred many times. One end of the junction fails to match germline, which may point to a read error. The CDR3 DNA sequence: TGCGCCAGCAGCCGCCCCGGGACGGCGAACACCGGGGAGCTGTTTTTT. Amino acid sequence: CASSRPGTANTGELFF. The chain carries TRBV13 and TRBJ2-2, with D tentatively TRBD1 or TRBD2 (5 bases each). Germline CDR1 PRHDT, CDR2 FYEKMQ (reference sequence). The CDR3 runs to 16 residues.

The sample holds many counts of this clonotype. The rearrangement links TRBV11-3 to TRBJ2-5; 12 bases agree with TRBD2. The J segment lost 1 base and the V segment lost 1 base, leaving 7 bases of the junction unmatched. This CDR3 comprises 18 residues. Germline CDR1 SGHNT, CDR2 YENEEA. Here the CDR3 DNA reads TGTGCCAGCAGCTTAGGAGTGGGGACTAGCGGGCTCCAAGAGACCCAGTACTTC. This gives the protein CASSLGVGTSGLQETQYF.

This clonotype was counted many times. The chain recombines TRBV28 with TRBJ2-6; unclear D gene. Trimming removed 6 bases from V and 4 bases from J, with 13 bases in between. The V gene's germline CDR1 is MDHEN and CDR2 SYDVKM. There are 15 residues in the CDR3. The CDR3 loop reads CASSPARLGANVLTF. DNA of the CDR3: TGTGCCAGCAGCCCGGCACGTCTGGGGGCCAACGTCCTGACTTTC.

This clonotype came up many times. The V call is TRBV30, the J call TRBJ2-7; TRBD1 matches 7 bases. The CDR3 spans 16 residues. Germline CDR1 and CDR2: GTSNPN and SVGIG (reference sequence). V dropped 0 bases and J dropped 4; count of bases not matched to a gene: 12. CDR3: CAWSVQRGGVRYEQYF. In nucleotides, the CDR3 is TGTGCCTGGAGTGTACAACGAGGGGGCGTAAGGTACGAGCAGTACTTC. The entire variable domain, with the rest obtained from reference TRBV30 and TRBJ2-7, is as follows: SQTIHQWPATLVQPVGSPLSLECTVEGTSNPNLYWYRQAAGRGLQLLFYSVGIGQISSEVPQNLSASRPQDRQFILSSKKLLLSDSGFYLCAWSVQRGGVRYEQYFGPGTRLTVT.

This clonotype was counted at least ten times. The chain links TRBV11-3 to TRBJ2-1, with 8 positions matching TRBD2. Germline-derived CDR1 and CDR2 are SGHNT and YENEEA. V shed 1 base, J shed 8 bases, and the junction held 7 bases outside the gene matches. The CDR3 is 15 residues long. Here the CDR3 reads CASSLGIAGRDEQFF. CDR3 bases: TGTGCCAGCAGCTTAGGGATAGCGGGGAGGGATGAGCAGTTCTTC.